This TCR beta chain was recorded in a study of sequential checkpoint blockade in melanoma. Study overall: First-line arms were nivolumab then ipilimumab, or the reverse, randomized 1:1. Each arm's sequence ended with maintenance nivolumab.

Sequenced by immunoSEQ multiplex PCR; TCRdb stores in-frame clones only, minus some. The top ten clones hold about 5.5% of a sample with tens of thousands of clones, almost 85% of them seen once. The treatment denotes: randomized to nivolumab then ipilimumab (arm A) or the reverse (arm B). No patient had prior DNA-damaging chemotherapy. PBMC sorting kept live CD3+CD8+ cells without CD19 or CD56. This sequence was found in a human donor with melanoma. The specimen was CD8+ T cells sorted from blood (inferred from file names), collected from a patient given nivolumab and ipilimumab in sequence.

Here the CDR3 reads CASRSVAGAPYNEQFF. CDR3 in DNA: TGTGCCAGCAGATCCGTAGCGGGAGCCCCCTACAATGAGCAGTTCTTC. V is TRBV28 and J is TRBJ2-1; 9 bases line up with TRBD2. The CDR3 is 16 residues long. Per the germline V gene, CDR1 is MDHEN and CDR2 is SYDVKM. V dropped 6 bases and J dropped 2; count of bases not matched to a gene: 8. Complete variable domain (other parts from reference TRBV28 and TRBJ2-1): DVKVTQSSRYLVKRTGEKVFLECVQDMDHENMFWYRQDPGLGLRLIYFSYDVKMKEKGDIPEGYSVSREKKERFSLILESASTNQTSMYLCASRSVAGAPYNEQFFGPGTRLTVL.